This T cell receptor (beta chain) was observed in a study of blood T cell repertoires in COVID-19. Study background: Donors in the United States, Italy and Spain gave samples during acute or convalescent COVID-19. Nucleic acid was either cDNA or gDNA, and it came from T cells, B-cell-depleted T cells, or PBMCs.

Per the study methods: Scientists estimated how many nucleated cells there were by amplifying reference gene primers. Sequencing used immunoSEQ multiplex PCR; TCRdb keeps in-frame clones, though not all of them. The DNA gave D and trimming, while V, J and clone size come from that table. The table lists 130,000 or so clones, around 80% of them singletons. This CDR3 spans 16 amino acids. V was pared by 4 bases and J by 1 base, with 17 bases between. Germline CDR1 reads SGHNT; CDR2 reads YYREEE (reference sequence). Source material: peripheral blood. The J gene is TRBJ1-2, the V gene TRBV5-4; D is uncertain. The receptor was derived from a human donor in a cohort sampled during active COVID-19. The CDR3 region has the DNA TGTGCCAGCAGCCAGGAATGGGGAGCCTATAACTATGGCTACACCTTC. Residues: CASSQEWGAYNYGYTF.